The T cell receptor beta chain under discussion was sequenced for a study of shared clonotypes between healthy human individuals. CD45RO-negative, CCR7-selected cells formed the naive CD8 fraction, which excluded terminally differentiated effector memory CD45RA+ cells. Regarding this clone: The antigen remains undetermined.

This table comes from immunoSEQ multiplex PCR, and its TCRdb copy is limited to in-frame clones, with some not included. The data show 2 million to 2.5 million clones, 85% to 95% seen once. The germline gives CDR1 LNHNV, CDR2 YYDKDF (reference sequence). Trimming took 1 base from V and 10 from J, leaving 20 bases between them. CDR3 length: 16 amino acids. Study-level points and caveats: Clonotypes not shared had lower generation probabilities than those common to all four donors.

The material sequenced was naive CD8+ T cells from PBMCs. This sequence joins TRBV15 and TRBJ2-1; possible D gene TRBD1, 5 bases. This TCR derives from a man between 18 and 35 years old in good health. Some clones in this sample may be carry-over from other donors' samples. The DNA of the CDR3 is TGTGCCACCAGCAGAGTCGGTGCAGGGTTAATGGGGGAGCAGTTCTTC. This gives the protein CATSRVGAGLMGEQFF.